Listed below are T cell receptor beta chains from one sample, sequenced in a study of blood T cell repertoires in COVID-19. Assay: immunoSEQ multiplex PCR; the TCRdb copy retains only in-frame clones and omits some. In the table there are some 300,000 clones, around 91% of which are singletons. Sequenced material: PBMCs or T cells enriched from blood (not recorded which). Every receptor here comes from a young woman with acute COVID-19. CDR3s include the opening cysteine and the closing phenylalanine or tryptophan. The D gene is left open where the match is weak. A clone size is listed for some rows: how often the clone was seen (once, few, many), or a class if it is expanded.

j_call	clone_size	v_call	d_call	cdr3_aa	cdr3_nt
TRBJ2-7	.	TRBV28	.	CASTYRPREQYF	TGTGCCAGCACCTACCGTCCTAGGGAGCAGTACTTC
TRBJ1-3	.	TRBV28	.	CASSNTDGNTIYF	TGTGCCAGCAGTAATACAGATGGAAACACCATATATTTT
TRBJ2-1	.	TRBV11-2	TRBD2	CASSFSGSSYNEQFF	TGTGCCAGCAGCTTTAGCGGGAGCTCCTACAATGAGCAGTTCTTC
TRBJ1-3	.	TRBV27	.	CASTSLGADGNTIYF	TGTGCCAGCACCAGCTTAGGGGCGGACGGAAACACCATATATTTT
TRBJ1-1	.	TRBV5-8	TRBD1	CASTYLTGMNTEAFF	TGTGCCAGCACGTATCTGACAGGGATGAACACTGAAGCTTTCTTT
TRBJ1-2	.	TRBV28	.	CASRGGYGYTF	TGTGCCAGCCGGGGGGGCTATGGCTACACCTTC
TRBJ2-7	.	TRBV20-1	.	CSAGDSSEQYF	TGCAGTGCGGGGGACTCTAGCGAGCAGTACTTC
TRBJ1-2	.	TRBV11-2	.	CASSTAGGNGYTF	TGTGCCAGCAGCACTGCTGGGGGGAATGGCTACACCTTC
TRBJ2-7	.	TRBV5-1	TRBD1	CASSLAGTGDYEQYF	TGCGCCAGCAGCTTGGCCGGGACAGGGGACTACGAGCAGTACTTC
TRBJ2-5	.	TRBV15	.	CATSRRKVTDSEGTQYF	TGTGCCACCAGCAGGCGCAAAGTCACGGACAGCGAAGGGACCCAGTACTTC
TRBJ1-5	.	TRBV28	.	CASHSGNQPQHF	TGTGCCAGCCACTCTGGCAATCAGCCCCAGCATTTT
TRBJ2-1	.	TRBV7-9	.	CASSLSGSSYNEQFF	TGTGCCAGCAGCTTATCAGGCAGCTCCTACAATGAGCAGTTCTTC
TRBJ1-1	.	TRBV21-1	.	CASSELRDRGAFF	TGTGCCAGCAGCGAACTCCGGGACAGGGGAGCTTTCTTT
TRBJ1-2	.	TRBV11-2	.	CASSFVGGGYGYTF	TGTGCCAGCAGCTTCGTGGGGGGTGGCTATGGCTACACCTTC
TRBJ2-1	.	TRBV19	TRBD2	CASSTGTSGSFSYNEQFF	TGTGCCAGTAGTACCGGGACTAGCGGGAGTTTTTCCTACAATGAGCAGTTCTTC
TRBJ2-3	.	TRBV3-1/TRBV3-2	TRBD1	CASSLGTGATDTQYF	TGTGCCAGCAGCCTTGGGACAGGGGCCACAGATACGCAGTATTTT
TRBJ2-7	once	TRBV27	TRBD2	CASSLYASGRGGTTYEQYF	TGTGCCAGCAGTTTATACGCTAGCGGGAGAGGAGGGACCACCTACGAGCAGTACTTC
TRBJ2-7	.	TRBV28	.	CASTFRYEQYF	TGTGCCAGCACCTTTCGCTACGAGCAGTACTTC
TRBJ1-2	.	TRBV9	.	CASSISTGFYGYTF	TGTGCCAGCAGCATAAGCACAGGATTCTATGGCTACACCTTC
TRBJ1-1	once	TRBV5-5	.	CASSLWGTLNTEAFF	TGTGCCAGCAGCTTGTGGGGCACCTTGAACACTGAAGCTTTCTTT
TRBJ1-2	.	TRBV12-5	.	CASGFPGDYGYTF	TGTGCTAGTGGTTTTCCAGGGGACTATGGCTACACCTTC
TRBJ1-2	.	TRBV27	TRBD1	CASSLKGAGGYTF	TGTGCCAGCAGTTTAAAGGGGGCAGGTGGCTACACCTTC
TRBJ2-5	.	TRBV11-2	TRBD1	CASSFSQGQETQYF	TGTGCCAGCAGCTTTTCACAGGGGCAAGAGACCCAGTACTTC
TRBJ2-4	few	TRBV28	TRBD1	CASTTGGAAKNIQYF	TGTGCCAGCACAACAGGGGGCGCAGCCAAAAACATTCAGTACTTC
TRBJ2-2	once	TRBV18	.	CASSSSTGELFF	TGTGCCAGCTCATCGAGCACCGGGGAGCTGTTTTTT
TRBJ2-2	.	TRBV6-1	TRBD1	CASSVGTGVFTGELFF	TGTGCCAGCAGTGTTGGGACAGGGGTATTCACCGGGGAGCTGTTTTTT
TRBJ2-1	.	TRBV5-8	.	CASTRGLWSPNEQFF	TGTGCCAGTACCCGTGGTCTATGGAGCCCCAATGAGCAGTTCTTC
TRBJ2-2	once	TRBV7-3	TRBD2	CASSISGRANTGELFF	TGTGCCAGCAGCATTAGCGGGAGGGCGAACACCGGGGAGCTGTTTTTT
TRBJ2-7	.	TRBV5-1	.	CASSIWGSEQYF	TGCGCCAGCAGCATCTGGGGCTCCGAGCAGTACTTC
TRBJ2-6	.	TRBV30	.	CAWTTFTGFGANVLTF	TGTGCCTGGACCACTTTCACAGGTTTCGGGGCCAACGTCCTGACTTTC
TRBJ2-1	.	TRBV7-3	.	CASSLGGVSYNEQFF	TGTGCCAGCAGCTTGGGCGGGGTCTCCTACAATGAGCAGTTCTTC
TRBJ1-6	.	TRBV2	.	CASSELKDGGSPLHF	TGTGCCAGCAGTGAATTGAAGGACGGGGGTTCACCCCTCCACTTT
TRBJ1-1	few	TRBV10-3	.	CATSDQSLNTEAFF	TGTGCCACCAGCGATCAGTCGCTGAACACTGAAGCTTTCTTT
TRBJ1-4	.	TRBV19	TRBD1	CASSPRERQGGEKLFF	TGTGCCAGTAGTCCTCGGGAGAGACAGGGAGGTGAAAAACTGTTTTTT
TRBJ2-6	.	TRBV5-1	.	CASSWPRIAESGANVLTF	TGCGCCAGCAGCTGGCCGCGGATAGCGGAATCTGGGGCCAACGTCCTGACTTTC
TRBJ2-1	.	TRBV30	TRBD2	CAWRTSGRAEYNEQFF	TGTGCCTGGCGGACTAGCGGGAGGGCCGAGTACAATGAGCAGTTCTTC
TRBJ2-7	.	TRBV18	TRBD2	CASSPPGTSSYEQYF	TGTGCCAGCTCACCACCCGGGACTAGCTCTTACGAGCAGTACTTC
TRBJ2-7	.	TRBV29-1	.	CSVEVQSYEQYF	TGCAGCGTTGAAGTCCAATCCTACGAGCAGTACTTC
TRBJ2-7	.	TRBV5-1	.	CASSTRDSYEQYF	TGCGCCAGCAGCACACGGGATTCCTACGAGCAGTACTTC
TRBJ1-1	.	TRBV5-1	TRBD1	CASREGRQGRAEAFF	TGCGCCAGCAGGGAGGGTAGACAGGGTCGCGCTGAAGCTTTCTTT
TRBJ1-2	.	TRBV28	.	CASSTGTNYGYTF	TGTGCCAGCAGCACAGGCACAAACTATGGCTACACCTTC
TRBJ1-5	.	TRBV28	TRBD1	CASTWGTGDYQPQHF	TGTGCCAGCACCTGGGGGACAGGGGACTACCAGCCCCAGCATTTT
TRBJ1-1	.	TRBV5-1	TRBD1	CASSLGTAGGSFF	TGCGCCAGCAGCTTAGGGACAGCCGGTGGGTCTTTCTTT
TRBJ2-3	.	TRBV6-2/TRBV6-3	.	CASSYRVPTDTQYF	TGTGCCAGCAGTTACCGCGTTCCCACAGATACGCAGTATTTT
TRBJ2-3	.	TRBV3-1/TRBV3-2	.	CASSQLETRATDTQYF	TGTGCCAGCAGCCAATTAGAGACTAGAGCCACAGATACGCAGTATTTT
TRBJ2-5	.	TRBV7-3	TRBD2	CASSPGTSGQETQYF	TGTGCCAGCAGCCCCGGGACTAGCGGCCAAGAGACCCAGTACTTC
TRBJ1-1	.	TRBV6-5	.	CASQLQGSEAFF	TGTGCCAGTCAACTTCAGGGTTCGGAAGCTTTCTTT
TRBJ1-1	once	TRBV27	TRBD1	CASSRLTGGYTEAFF	TGTGCCAGCAGTCGCCTGACAGGGGGGTACACTGAAGCTTTCTTT